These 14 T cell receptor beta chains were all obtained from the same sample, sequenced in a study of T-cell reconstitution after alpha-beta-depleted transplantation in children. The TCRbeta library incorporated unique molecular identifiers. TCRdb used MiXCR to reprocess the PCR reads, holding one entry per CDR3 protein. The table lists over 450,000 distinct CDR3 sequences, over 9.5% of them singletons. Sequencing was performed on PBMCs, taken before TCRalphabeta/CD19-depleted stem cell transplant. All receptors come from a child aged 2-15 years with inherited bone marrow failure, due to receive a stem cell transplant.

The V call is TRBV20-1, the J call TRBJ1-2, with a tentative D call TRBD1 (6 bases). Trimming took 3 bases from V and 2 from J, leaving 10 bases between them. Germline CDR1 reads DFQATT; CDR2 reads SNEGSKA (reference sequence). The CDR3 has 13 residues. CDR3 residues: CSARETGNYGYTF. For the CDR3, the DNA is TGCAGTGCTAGGGAGACAGGCAACTATGGCTACACCTTC.

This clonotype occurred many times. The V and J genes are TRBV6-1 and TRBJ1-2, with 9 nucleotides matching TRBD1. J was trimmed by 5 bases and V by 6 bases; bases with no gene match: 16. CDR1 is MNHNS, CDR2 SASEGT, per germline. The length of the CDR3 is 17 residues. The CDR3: CASRSIPGQGFEYGYTF. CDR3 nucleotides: TGTGCCAGCAGATCGATCCCGGGACAGGGTTTCGAATATGGCTACACCTTC.

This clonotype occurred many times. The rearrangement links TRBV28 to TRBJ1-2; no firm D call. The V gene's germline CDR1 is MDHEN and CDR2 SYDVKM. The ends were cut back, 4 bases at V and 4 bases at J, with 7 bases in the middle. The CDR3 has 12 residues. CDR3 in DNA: TGTGCCAGCAGTTCGCCAACCTATGGCTACACCTTC. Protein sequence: CASSSPTYGYTF.

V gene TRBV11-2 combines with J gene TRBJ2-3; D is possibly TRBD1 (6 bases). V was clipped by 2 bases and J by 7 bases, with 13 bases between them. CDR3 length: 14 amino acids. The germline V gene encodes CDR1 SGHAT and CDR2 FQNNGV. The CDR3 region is CASSLRGQDHTQYF. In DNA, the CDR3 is TGTGCCAGCAGCTTACGGGGACAAGACCATACGCAGTATTTT.

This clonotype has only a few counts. CDR3 loop: CSVEGPGALSGNTIYF. CDR3 DNA: TGCAGTGTTGAAGGACCCGGGGCCCTCTCTGGAAACACCATATATTTT. V and J are TRBV20-1 and TRBJ1-3; D is perhaps TRBD1 (5 bases). The ends were cut back, 7 bases at V and 0 bases at J, with 19 bases in the middle. Germline CDR1 and CDR2: DFQATT and SNEGSKA (reference sequence). The CDR3 contains 16 residues.

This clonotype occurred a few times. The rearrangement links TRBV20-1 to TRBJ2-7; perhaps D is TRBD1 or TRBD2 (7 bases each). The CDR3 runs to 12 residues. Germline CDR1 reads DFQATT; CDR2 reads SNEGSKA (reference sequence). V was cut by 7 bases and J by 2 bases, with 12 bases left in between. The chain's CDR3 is CSGRGGTYEQYF. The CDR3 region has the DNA TGCAGTGGCAGGGGGGGGACCTACGAGCAGTACTTC.

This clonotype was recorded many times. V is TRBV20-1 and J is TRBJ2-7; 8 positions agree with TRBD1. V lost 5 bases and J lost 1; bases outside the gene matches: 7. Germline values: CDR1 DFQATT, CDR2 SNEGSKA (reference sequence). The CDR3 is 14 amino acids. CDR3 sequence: CSAAGTGNSYEQYF. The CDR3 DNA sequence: TGCAGTGCTGCCGGGACAGGCAATTCCTACGAGCAGTACTTC.

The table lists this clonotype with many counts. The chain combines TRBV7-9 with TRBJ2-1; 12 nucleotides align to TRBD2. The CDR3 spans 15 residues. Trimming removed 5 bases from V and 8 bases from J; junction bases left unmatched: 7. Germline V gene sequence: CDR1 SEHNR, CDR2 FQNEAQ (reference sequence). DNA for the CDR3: TGTGCCAGCAGCGCGGGACTAGCGGGTTCGGATGAGCAGTTCTTC. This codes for CASSAGLAGSDEQFF.

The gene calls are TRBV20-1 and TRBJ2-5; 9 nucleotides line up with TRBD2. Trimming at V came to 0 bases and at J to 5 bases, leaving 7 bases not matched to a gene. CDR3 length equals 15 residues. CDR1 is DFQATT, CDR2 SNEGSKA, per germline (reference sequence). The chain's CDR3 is CSARDSRRGGETQYF. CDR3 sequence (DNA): TGCAGTGCTAGAGATAGTCGGCGGGGGGGGGAGACCCAGTACTTC.

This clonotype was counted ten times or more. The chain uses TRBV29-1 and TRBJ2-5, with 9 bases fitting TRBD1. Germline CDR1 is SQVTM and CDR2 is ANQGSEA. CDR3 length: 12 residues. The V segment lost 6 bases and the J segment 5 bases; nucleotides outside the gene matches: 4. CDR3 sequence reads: CSVGGQGETQYF. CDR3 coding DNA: TGCAGCGTCGGAGGACAGGGGGAGACCCAGTACTTC.

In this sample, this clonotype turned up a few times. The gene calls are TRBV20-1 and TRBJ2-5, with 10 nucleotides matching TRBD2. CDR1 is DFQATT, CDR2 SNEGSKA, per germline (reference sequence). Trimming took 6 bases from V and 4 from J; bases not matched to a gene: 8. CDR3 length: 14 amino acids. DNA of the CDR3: TGCAGTGCCAAACCTGCTAGCGGGAGAGAGACCCAGTACTTC. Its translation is CSAKPASGRETQYF.

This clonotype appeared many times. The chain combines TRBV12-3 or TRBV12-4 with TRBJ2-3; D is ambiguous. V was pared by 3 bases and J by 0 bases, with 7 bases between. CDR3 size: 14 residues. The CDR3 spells CASSLWQSTDTQYF. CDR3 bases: TGTGCCAGCAGTTTGTGGCAGAGCACAGATACGCAGTATTTT.

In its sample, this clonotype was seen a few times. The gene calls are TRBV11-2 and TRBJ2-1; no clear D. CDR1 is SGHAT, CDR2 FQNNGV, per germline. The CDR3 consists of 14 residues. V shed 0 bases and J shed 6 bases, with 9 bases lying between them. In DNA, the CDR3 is TGTGCCAGCAGCTTAGACCCCTCGAGCAATGAGCAGTTCTTC. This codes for CASSLDPSSNEQFF.

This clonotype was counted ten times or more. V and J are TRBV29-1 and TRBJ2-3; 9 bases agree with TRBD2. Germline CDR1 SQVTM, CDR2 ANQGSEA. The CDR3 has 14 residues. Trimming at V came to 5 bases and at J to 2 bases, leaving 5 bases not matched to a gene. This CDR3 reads CSVKLAGHTDTQYF. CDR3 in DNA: TGCAGCGTTAAACTAGCGGGTCACACAGATACGCAGTATTTT.